This T cell receptor beta chain emerged from a study of blood T cell repertoires in COVID-19. Looking at the study overall: Whether acute or convalescent, the COVID-19 samples came from the United States, Italy and Spain.

CDR1 is SGHTA, CDR2 FQGNSA, per germline. Trimming took off 5 bases at V and 2 bases at J, with 13 bases between the two ends. The CDR3 extends over 14 amino acids. Using immunoSEQ multiplex PCR, the repertoire was profiled, and TCRdb retains in-frame clones only, with some absent. The repertoire holds roughly 35,000 clones, 75% to 90% seen once, with more than 15% in the top ten. The V gene is TRBV7-2, the J gene TRBJ2-7; D is ambiguous. Sequencing was done on a sample of peripheral blood. The sequence was collected from a man between 65 and 85 years old with acute or convalescent COVID-19. The CDR3 coding sequence is TGTGCCAGCAGCCAAGAAGCGCAGACCTACGAGCAGTACTTC. Its protein product is CASSQEAQTYEQYF.